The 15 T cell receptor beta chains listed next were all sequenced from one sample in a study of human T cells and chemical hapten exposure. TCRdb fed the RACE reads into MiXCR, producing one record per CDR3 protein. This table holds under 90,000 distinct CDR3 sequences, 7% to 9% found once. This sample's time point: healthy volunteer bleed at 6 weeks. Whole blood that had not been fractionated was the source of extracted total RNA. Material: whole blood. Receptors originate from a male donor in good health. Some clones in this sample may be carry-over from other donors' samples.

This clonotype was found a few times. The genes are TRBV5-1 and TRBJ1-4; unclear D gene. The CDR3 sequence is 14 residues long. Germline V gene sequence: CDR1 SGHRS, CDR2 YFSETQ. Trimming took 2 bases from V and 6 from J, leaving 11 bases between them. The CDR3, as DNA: TGCGCCAGCAGCTTATTCGCGGAAGATGAAAAACTGTTTTTT. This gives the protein CASSLFAEDEKLFF.

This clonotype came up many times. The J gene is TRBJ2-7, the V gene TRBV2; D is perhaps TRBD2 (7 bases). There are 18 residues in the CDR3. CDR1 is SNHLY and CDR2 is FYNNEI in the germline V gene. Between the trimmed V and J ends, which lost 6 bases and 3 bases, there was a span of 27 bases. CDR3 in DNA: TGTGCCAGCAGACTCGCCGCCCTAGCGGAGTTGGGACACTACGAGCAGTACTTC. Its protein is CASRLAALAELGHYEQYF.

The CDR3 protein is CASSLEAGNTEAFF. CDR3 coding DNA: TGTGCCAGCAGTTTAGAGGCAGGGAACACTGAAGCTTTCTTT. V and J are TRBV12-3 or TRBV12-4 and TRBJ1-1; D is undetermined. V was cut by 1 base and J by 1 base, with 7 bases left in between. The CDR3 length is 14 residues.

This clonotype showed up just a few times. The CDR3 sequence is CSGGTRLAGDNEQFF. In nucleotides, the CDR3 is TGCAGCGGGGGGACGCGACTAGCGGGGGACAATGAGCAGTTCTTC. The chain employs TRBV29-1 and TRBJ2-1, with 12 bases lining up with TRBD2. Germline-derived CDR1 and CDR2 are SQVTM and ANQGSEA. The ends lost 7 bases at V and 5 bases at J; junction bases unmatched: 9. The CDR3 is 15 amino acids.

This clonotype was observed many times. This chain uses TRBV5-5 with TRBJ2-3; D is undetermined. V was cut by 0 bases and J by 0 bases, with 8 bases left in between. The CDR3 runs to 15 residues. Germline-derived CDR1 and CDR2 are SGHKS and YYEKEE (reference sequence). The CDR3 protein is CASSLAQESTDTQYF. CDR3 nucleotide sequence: TGTGCCAGCAGCTTGGCCCAGGAAAGCACAGATACGCAGTATTTT.

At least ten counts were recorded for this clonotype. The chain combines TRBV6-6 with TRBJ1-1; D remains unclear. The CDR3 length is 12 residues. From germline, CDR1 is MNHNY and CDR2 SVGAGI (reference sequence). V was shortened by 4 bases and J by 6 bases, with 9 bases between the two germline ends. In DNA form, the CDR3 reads TGTGCCAGCAGTTCCGCCGACGCTGAAGCTTTCTTT. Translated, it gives CASSSADAEAFF.

The CDR3 DNA sequence: TGTGCCAGCTCACCACGCCAGGGGGCCGACACCGGGGAGCTGTTTTTT. This translates into CASSPRQGADTGELFF. The V gene is TRBV18, the J gene TRBJ2-2; 8 nucleotides line up with TRBD1. The V and J ends lost 1 base and 3 bases, in that order; junction bases with no gene match: 4. This CDR3 is 16 amino acids long. Germline V CDR1 and CDR2: KGHSH, LQKENI.

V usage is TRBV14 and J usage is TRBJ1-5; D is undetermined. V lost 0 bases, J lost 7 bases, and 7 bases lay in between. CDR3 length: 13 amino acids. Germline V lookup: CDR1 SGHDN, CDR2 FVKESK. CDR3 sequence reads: CASSQEQWQPQHF. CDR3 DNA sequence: TGTGCCAGCAGCCAAGAACAGTGGCAGCCCCAGCATTTT.

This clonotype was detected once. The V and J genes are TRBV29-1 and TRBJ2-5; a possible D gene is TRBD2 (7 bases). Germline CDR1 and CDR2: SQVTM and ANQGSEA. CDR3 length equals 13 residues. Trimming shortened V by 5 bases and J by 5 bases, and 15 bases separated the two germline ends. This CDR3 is CSVPEQGGETQYF. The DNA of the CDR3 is TGCAGCGTTCCGGAACAGGGAGGGGAGACCCAGTACTTC. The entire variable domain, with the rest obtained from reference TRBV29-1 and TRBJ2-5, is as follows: SAVISQKPSRDICQRGTSLTIQCQVDSQVTMMFWYRQQPGQSLTLIATANQGSEATYESGFVIDKFPISRPNLTFSTLTVSNMSPEDSSIYLCSVPEQGGETQYFGPGTRLLVL.

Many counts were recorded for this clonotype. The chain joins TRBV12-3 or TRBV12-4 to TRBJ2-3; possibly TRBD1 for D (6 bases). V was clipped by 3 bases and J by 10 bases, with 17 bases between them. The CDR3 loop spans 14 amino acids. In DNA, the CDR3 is TGTGCCAGCAGTTTGTCAGGGGACACAGCGGCGCAGTATTTT. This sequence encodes CASSLSGDTAAQYF.

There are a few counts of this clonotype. The CDR3 sequence: CAISVSEGSRAYEQYF. CDR3 sequence (DNA): TGTGCCATCAGTGTTTCTGAAGGGTCCCGGGCCTACGAGCAGTACTTC. The gene calls are TRBV10-3 and TRBJ2-7; D unresolved. Trimming removed 4 bases from V and 2 bases from J, with 18 bases in between. Germline CDR1 is ENHRY and CDR2 is SYGVKD. The CDR3 extends over 16 amino acids.

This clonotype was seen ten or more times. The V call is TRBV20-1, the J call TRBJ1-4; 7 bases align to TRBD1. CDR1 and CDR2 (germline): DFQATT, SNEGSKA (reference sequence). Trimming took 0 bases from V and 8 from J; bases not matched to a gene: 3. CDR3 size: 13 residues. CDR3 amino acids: CSARDRGGEKLFF. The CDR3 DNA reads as TGCAGTGCTAGAGACAGGGGGGGAGAAAAACTGTTTTTT.

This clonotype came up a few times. The CDR3 protein is CASSEGTGPNTEAFF. CDR3 DNA sequence: TGTGCCAGCAGTGAAGGGACAGGGCCGAACACTGAAGCTTTCTTT. The chain links TRBV2 to TRBJ1-1; the match to TRBD1 covers 8 bases. CDR3 length: 15 residues. The germline V gene has CDR1 SNHLY and CDR2 FYNNEI. Trimming cost V 1 base and J 1 base; bases outside gene matches: 2.

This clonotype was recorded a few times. CDR3 residues: CASTRLAGGTYNEQFF. The CDR3 DNA follows: TGTGCCAGCACCCGATTGGCGGGAGGGACCTACAATGAGCAGTTCTTC. The chain links TRBV7-2 to TRBJ2-1, with TRBD2 identical over 9 bases. Germline trimming cut 7 bases from V and 2 bases from J; bases unmatched to any gene: 9. Germline V CDR1 and CDR2: SGHTA, FQGNSA. The CDR3 spans 16 residues.

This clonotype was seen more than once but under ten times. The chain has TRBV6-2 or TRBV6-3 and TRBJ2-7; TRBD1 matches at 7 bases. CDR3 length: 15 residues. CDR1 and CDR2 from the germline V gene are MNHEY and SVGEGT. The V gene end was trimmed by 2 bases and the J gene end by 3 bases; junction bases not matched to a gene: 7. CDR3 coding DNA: TGTGCCAGCAGTTACAAGAGCAACAGGGGCTACGAGCAGTACTTC. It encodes CASSYKSNRGYEQYF.